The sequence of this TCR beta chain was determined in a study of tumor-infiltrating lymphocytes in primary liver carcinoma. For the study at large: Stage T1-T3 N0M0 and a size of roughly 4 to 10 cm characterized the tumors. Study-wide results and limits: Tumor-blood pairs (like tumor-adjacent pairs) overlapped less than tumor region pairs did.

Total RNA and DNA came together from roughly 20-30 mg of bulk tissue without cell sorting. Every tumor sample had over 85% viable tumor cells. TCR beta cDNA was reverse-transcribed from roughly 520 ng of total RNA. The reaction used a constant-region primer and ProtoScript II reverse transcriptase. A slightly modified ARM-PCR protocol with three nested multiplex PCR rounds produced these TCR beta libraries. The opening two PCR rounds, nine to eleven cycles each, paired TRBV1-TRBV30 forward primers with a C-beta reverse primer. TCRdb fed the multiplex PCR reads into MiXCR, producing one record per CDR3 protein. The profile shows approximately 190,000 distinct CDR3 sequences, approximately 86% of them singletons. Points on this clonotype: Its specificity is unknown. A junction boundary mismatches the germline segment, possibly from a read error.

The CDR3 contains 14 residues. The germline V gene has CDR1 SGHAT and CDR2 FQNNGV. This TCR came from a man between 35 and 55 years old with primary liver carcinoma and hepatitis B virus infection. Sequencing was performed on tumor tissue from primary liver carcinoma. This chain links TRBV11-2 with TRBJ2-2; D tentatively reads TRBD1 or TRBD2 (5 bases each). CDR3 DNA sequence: TGTGCCATCAGCACAGACCCGGACACCGGGGAGTTGTTTTTT. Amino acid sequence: CAISTDPDTGELFF.